This T cell receptor beta chain is from a study of blood T cell repertoires in COVID-19. Study at large: The origin of the acute and convalescent COVID-19 samples was the United States, Italy and Spain. The cDNA or gDNA used as material had been derived from T cells, B-cell-depleted T cells, or PBMCs.

In the source study's methods: Amplification of reference gene primers was used by the study to estimate nucleated cell counts. Measured with immunoSEQ multiplex PCR; TCRdb has only the in-frame clones, and not every one. The V and J calls and clone size come from that table; D and trimming were worked out from the DNA. The sample has about 250,000 clones; 80% to 95% are singletons. While infection was still active, Seattle patients were enrolled and then followed longitudinally. The TCR was taken from a man aged 30 to 45 with COVID-19, enrolled during active disease. Sequencing was done on a sample of peripheral blood.

CDR3 sequence: CASSERQGASGANVLTF. CDR3 bases: TGTGCCAGCAGCGAAAGACAGGGGGCAAGTGGGGCCAACGTCCTGACTTTC. The chain uses TRBV11-3 and TRBJ2-6; 10 nucleotides line up with TRBD1. CDR1 SGHNT and CDR2 YENEEA come from the germline V gene. The CDR3 sequence is 17 residues long. Trimming removed 5 bases from V and 3 bases from J; junction bases left unmatched: 7.